These 5 T cell receptor beta chains originate from one sample sequenced in a study of shared clonotypes between healthy human individuals. Produced via immunoSEQ multiplex PCR; TCRdb's table is partial and in-frame only. The table includes roughly 2.5 million clones, approximately 92% detected once. What was sequenced was naive CD4+ T cells sorted from blood. Described subset: CD45RA+ positively selected. Receptors originate from a man aged 18 to 29 in good health.

As for this clone: This same CDR3 is encoded by further DNA sequences in the sample. The CDR3 DNA sequence: TGTGCCAGCAGCTTAGTAACAGGGGGGCGCACAGATACGCAGTATTTT. Translating it yields CASSLVTGGRTDTQYF. The chain carries TRBV7-9 and TRBJ2-3; 8 positions match TRBD1. Germline CDR1 is SEHNR and CDR2 is FQNEAQ (reference sequence). Germline trimming cut 1 base from V and 1 base from J; bases unmatched to any gene: 4. This CDR3 is built from 16 residues. Complete variable domain (other parts from reference TRBV7-9 and TRBJ2-3): DTGVSQNPRHKITKRGQNVTFRCDPISEHNRLYWYRQTLGQGPEFLTYFQNEAQLEKSRLLSDRFSAERPKGSFSTLEIQRTEQGDSAMYLCASSLVTGGRTDTQYFGPGTRLTVL.

The CDR3 sequence is CASSFGGEYNEQFF. In DNA form, the CDR3 reads TGTGCCAGCAGCTTCGGGGGAGAATACAATGAGCAGTTCTTC. This rearrangement joins TRBV7-2 to TRBJ2-1, with D perhaps TRBD2 (6 bases). The V gene's germline CDR1 is SGHTA and CDR2 FQGNSA. The CDR3 is 14 amino acids. The V and J ends lost 3 bases and 4 bases respectively, with 10 bases between them.

J is TRBJ2-1 and V is TRBV30; 7 bases fit TRBD2. V lost 1 base and J lost 9; bases outside the gene matches: 6. Germline CDR1 and CDR2: GTSNPN and SVGIG (reference sequence). This CDR3 contains 13 residues. CDR3 region: CAWSASGSTEQFF. CDR3 in DNA: TGTGCCTGGAGTGCTAGCGGAAGCACTGAGCAGTTCTTC.

Note on this clone: Other DNA sequences in this specimen translate into the identical CDR3. The V call is TRBV9, the J call TRBJ1-5; a possible D gene is TRBD1 (6 bases). The CDR3 consists of 15 residues. V was pared by 0 bases and J by 1 base, with 8 bases between. CDR1 and CDR2 (germline): SGDLS, YYNGEE. The CDR3 DNA follows: TGTGCCAGCAGCGTAGGACAGGAGAGCAATCAGCCCCAGCATTTT. Residues: CASSVGQESNQPQHF.

This chain uses TRBV15 with TRBJ2-3; D is perhaps TRBD1 (6 bases). Trimming removed 1 base from V and 0 bases from J, with 17 bases in between. Germline assignment: CDR1 LNHNV and CDR2 YYDKDF (reference sequence). The CDR3 totals 18 residues. As DNA, the CDR3 is TGTGCCACCAGCAGAGCCCCAACAGGGAAAACTAGCACAGATACGCAGTATTTT. Residues: CATSRAPTGKTSTDTQYF.